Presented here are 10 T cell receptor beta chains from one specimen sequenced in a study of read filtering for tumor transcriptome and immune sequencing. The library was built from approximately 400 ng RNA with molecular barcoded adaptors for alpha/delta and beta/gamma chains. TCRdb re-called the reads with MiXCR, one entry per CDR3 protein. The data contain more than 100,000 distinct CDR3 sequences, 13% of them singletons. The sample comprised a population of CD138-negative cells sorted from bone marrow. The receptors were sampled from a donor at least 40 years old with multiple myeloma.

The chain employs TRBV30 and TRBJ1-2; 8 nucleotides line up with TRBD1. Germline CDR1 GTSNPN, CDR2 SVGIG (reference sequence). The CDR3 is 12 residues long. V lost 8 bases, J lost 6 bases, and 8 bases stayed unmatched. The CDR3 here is CARTQGADGYTF. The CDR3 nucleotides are TGTGCCCGCACTCAGGGGGCGGATGGCTACACCTTC.

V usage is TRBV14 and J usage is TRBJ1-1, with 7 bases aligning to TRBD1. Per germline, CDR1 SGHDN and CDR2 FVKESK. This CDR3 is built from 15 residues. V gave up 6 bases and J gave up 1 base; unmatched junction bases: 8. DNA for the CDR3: TGTGCCAGCAGACCACCGGGACAGCGGAACACTGAAGCTTTCTTT. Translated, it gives CASRPPGQRNTEAFF.

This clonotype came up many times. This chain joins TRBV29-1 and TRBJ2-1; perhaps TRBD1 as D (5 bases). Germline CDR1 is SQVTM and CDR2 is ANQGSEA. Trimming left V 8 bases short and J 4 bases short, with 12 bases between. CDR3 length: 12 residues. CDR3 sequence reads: CSLKGAYNEQFF. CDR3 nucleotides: TGCAGCCTAAAAGGGGCGTACAATGAGCAGTTCTTC.

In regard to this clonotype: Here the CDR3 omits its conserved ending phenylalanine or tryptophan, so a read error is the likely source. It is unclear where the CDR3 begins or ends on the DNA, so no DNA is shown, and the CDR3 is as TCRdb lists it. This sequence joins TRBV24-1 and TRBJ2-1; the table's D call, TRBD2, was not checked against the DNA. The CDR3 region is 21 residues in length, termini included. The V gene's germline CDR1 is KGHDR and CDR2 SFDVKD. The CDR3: CATSDFKPGLAGGSSYNELFL.

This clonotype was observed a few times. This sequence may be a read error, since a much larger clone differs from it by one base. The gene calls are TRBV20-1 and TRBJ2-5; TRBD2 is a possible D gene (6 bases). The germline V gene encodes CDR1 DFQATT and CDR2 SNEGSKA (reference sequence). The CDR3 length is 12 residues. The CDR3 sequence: CGATSTKETQYF. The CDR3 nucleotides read TGCGGTGCTACTAGCACTAAAGAGACCCAGTACTTC.

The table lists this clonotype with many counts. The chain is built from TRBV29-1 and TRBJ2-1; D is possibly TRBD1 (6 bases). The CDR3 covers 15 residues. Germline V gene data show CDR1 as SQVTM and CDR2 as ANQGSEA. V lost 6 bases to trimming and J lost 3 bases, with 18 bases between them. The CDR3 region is CSVPPDSRSYNEQFF. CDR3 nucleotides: TGCAGCGTACCCCCGGACAGCCGAAGCTACAATGAGCAGTTCTTC.

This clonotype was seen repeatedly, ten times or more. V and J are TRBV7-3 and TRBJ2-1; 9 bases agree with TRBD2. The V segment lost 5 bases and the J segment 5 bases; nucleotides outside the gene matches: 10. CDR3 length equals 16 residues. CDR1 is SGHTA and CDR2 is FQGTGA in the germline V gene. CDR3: CASSLSRGTSHNEQFF. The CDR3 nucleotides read TGTGCCAGCAGCCTAAGTAGGGGGACTAGCCACAATGAGCAGTTCTTC.

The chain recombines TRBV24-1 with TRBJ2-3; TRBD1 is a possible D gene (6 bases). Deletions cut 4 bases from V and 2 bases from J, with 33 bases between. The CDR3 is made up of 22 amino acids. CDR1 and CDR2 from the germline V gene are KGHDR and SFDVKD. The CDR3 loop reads CATSDIRGTSDEGRWNTDTQYF. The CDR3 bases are TGTGCCACCAGTGACATCCGAGGGACATCCGACGAGGGCCGGTGGAACACAGATACGCAGTATTTT.

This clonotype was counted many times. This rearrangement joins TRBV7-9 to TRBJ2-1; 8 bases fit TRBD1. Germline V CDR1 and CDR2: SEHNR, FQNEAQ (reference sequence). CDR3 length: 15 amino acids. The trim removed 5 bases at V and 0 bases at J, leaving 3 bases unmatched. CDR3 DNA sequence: TGTGCCAGCAGCCCAGGGGGCGGCTCCTACAATGAGCAGTTCTTC. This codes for CASSPGGGSYNEQFF.

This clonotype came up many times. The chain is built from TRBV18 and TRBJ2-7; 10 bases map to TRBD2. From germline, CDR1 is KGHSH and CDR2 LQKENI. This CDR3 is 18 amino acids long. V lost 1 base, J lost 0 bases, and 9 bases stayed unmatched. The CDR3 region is CASSPRLTSGYHSYEQYF. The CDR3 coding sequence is TGTGCCAGCTCACCACGGTTGACTAGCGGGTACCACTCCTACGAGCAGTACTTC.